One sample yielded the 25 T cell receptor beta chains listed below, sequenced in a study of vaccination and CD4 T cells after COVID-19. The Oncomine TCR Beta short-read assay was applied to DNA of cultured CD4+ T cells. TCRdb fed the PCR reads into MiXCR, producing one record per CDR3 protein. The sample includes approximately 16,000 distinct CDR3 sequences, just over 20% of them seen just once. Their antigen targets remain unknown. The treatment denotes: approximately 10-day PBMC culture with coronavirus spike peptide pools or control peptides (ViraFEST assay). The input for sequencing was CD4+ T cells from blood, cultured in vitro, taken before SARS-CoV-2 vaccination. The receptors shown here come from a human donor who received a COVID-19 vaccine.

The CDR3 spells CASSLSPFTGGRLFDEQYF. In nucleotides, the CDR3 is TGTGCCAGCAGTTTATCACCATTTACCGGGGGGCGGTTGTTCGACGAGCAGTACTTC. The rearrangement links TRBV27 to TRBJ2-7; tentative D call: TRBD2 (7 bases). V lost 0 bases to trimming and J lost 5 bases, with 26 bases between them. This CDR3 has 19 amino acids. Germline loops: CDR1 MNHEY, CDR2 SMNVEV (reference sequence).

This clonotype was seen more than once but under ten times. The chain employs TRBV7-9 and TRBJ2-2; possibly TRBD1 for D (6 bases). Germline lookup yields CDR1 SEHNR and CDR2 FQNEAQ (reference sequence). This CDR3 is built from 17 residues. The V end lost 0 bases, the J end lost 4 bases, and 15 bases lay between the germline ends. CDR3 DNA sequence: TGTGCCAGCAGCTTAGCGCCCGGACAGAGATCCACCGGGGAGCTGTTTTTT. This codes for CASSLAPGQRSTGELFF.

The CDR3 reads CASTPRYNWETQYF. The CDR3 bases are TGCGCCAGCACGCCCAGGTATAATTGGGAGACCCAGTACTTC. The chain couples TRBV5-1 to TRBJ2-5, with D unclear. Germline CDR1 and CDR2: SGHRS and YFSETQ. The CDR3 has 14 amino acids. The ends were cut back, 6 bases at V and 5 bases at J, with 17 bases in the middle.

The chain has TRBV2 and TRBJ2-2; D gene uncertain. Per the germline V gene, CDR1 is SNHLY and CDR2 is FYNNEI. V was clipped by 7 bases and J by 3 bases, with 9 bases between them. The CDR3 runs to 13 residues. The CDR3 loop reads CASKQVYTGELFF. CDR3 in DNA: TGTGCCAGCAAGCAGGTTTACACCGGGGAGCTGTTTTTT. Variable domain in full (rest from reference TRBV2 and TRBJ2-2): EPEVTQTPSHQVTQMGQEVILRCVPISNHLYFYWYRQILGQKVEFLVSFYNNEISEKSEIFDDQFSVERPDGSNFTLKIRSTKLEDSAMYFCASKQVYTGELFFGEGSRLTVL.

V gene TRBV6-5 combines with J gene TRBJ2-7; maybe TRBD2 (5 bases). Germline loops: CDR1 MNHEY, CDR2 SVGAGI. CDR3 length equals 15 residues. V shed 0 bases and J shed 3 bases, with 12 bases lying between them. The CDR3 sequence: CASSYSMAGDYEQYF. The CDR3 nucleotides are TGTGCCAGCAGTTACTCGATGGCCGGGGACTACGAGCAGTACTTC.

CDR3 amino acids: CASSTARGAGDTQYF. CDR3 sequence (DNA): TGTGCCAGCAGCACTGCGAGGGGGGCGGGAGATACGCAGTATTTT. This chain connects TRBV7-9 to TRBJ2-3; D is tentatively TRBD1 or TRBD2 (6 bases each). Trimming removed 5 bases at V and 5 bases at J, with 17 bases between. The germline V gene has CDR1 SEHNR and CDR2 FQNEAQ (reference sequence). CDR3 length: 15 amino acids.

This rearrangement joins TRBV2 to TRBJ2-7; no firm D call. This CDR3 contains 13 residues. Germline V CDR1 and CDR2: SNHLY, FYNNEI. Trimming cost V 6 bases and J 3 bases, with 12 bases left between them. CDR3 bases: TGTGCCAGCAGCAGGACGGGCTACTACGAGCAGTACTTC. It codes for CASSRTGYYEQYF.

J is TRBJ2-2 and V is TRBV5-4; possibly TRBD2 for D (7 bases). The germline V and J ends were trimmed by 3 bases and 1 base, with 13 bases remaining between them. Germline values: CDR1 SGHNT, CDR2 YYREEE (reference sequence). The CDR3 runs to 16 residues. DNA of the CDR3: TGTGCCAGCAGCTCCGGGGGGACATGGAACACCGGGGAGCTGTTTTTT. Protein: CASSSGGTWNTGELFF.

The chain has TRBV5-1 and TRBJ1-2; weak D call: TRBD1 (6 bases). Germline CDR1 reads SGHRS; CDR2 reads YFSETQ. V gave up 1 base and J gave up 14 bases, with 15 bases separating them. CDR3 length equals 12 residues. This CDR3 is CASSLTGGTGTF. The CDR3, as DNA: TGCGCCAGCAGCTTGACCGGGGGCACCGGGACCTTC.

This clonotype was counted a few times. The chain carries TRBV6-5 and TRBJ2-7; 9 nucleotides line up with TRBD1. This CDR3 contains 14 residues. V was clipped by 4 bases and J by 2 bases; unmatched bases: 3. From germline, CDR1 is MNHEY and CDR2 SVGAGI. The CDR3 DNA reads TGTGCCAGCAGTTCCGGGACAGGGACCTACGAGCAGTACTTC. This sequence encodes CASSSGTGTYEQYF.

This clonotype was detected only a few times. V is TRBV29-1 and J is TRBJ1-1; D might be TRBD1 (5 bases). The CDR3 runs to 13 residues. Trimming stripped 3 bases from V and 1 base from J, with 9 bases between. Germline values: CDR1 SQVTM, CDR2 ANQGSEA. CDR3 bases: TGCAGCGTTGAGCCAGGGCGGAACACTGAAGCTTTCTTT. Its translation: CSVEPGRNTEAFF.

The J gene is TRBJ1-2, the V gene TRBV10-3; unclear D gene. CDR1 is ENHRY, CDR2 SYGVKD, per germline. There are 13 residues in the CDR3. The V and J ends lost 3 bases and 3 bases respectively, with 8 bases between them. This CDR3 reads CAISDLRHYGYTF. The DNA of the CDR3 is TGTGCCATCAGTGACCTTCGGCACTATGGCTACACCTTC.

The CDR3 nucleotides read TGCGCCAGCAGGGCCCCAGGGGGCTATCAGCCCCAGCATTTT. This sequence encodes CASRAPGGYQPQHF. This chain joins TRBV10-2 and TRBJ1-5, with 8 bases identical to TRBD1. V shed 6 bases and J 5 bases; nucleotides not matched to a gene: 6. Germline loops: CDR1 WSHSY, CDR2 SAAADI. This CDR3 spans 14 amino acids.

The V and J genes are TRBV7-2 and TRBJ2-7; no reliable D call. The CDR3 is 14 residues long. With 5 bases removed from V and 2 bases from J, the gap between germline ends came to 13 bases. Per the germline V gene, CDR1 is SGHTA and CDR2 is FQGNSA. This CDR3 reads CASSPHVGTYEQYF. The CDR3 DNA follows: TGTGCCAGCAGCCCCCACGTGGGAACCTACGAGCAGTACTTC.

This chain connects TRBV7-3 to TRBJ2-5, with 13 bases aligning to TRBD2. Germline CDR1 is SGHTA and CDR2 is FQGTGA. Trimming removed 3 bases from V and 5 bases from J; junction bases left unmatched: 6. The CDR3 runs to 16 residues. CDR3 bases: TGTGCCAGCAGCTTGGGACTAGCGGGGTTCGGGGAGACCCAGTACTTC. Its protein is CASSLGLAGFGETQYF. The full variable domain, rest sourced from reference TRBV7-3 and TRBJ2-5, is GAGVSQTPSNKVTEKGKYVELRCDPISGHTALYWYRQSLGQGPEFLIYFQGTGAADDSGLPNDRFFAVRPEGSVSTLKIQRTERGDSAVYLCASSLGLAGFGETQYFGPGTRLLVL.

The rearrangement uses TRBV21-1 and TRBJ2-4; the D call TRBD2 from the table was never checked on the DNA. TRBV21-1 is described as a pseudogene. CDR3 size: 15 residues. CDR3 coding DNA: TGTGCTCCCCCGCGGGAGGTGGGAGCCAAAAACATTCAGTACTTC. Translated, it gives CAPPREVGAKNIQYF.

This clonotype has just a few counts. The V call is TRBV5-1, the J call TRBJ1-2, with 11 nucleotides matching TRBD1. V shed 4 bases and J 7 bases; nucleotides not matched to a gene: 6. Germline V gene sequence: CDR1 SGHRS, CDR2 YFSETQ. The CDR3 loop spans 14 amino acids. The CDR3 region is CASSTGQGAGGYTF. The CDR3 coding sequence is TGCGCCAGCAGCACAGGACAGGGGGCTGGTGGCTACACCTTC.

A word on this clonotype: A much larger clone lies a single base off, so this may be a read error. DNA for the CDR3: TGTGCCAGCAGTTCAACCCCAGACCTCTCCTATAATTCACCCCTCCACTTT. It codes for CASSSTPDLSYNSPLHF. This chain connects TRBV27 to TRBJ1-6; D gene unclear. Germline V gene data show CDR1 as MNHEY and CDR2 as SMNVEV (reference sequence). The CDR3 contains 17 residues. V was clipped by 4 bases and J by 0 bases, with 13 bases between them.

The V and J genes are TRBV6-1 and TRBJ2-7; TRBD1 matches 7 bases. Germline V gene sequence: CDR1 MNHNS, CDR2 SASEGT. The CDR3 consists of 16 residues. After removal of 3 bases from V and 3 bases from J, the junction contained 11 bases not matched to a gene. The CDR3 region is CASSDRGRQGVYEQYF. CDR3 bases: TGTGCCAGCAGTGATCGTGGGCGACAGGGCGTCTACGAGCAGTACTTC.

The CDR3 nucleotides are TGTGCCAGTAACCCTGGGTTCGGGGTAGGTTCACCCCTCCACTTT. Protein sequence: CASNPGFGVGSPLHF. The genes are TRBV19 and TRBJ1-6; D gene uncertain. The CDR3 is made up of 15 amino acids. Trimming took 7 bases from V and 9 from J, leaving 19 bases between them. Germline CDR1 reads LNHDA; CDR2 reads SQIVND (reference sequence).

CDR3 loop: CASSQGGGSQPQHF. In DNA, the CDR3 is TGTGCCAGCTCACAAGGGGGGGGAAGTCAGCCCCAGCATTTT. The V and J genes are TRBV18 and TRBJ1-5; D perhaps matches TRBD1 (6 bases). The germline gives CDR1 KGHSH, CDR2 LQKENI. V was clipped by 4 bases and J by 6 bases, with 13 bases between them. The CDR3 contains 14 residues.

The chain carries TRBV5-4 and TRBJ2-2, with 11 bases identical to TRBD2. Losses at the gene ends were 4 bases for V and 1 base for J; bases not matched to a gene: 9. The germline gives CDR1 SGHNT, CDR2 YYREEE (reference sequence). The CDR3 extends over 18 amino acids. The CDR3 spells CASSRDLGLAGNTGELFF. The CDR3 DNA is TGTGCCAGCAGCCGGGACCTTGGACTAGCGGGGAACACCGGGGAGCTGTTTTTT.

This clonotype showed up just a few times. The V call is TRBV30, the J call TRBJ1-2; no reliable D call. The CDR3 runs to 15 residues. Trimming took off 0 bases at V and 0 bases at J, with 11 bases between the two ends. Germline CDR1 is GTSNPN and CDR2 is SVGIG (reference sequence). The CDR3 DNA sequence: TGTGCCTGGAGTGTTAGAGGACGGCCTAACTATGGCTACACCTTC. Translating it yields CAWSVRGRPNYGYTF.

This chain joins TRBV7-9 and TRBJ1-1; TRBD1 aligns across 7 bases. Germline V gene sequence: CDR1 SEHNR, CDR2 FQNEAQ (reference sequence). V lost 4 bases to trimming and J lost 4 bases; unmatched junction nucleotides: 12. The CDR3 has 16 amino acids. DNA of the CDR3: TGTGCCAGCAGCTCACCGATCCAGGGGGTACCCACTGAAGCTTTCTTT. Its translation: CASSSPIQGVPTEAFF.

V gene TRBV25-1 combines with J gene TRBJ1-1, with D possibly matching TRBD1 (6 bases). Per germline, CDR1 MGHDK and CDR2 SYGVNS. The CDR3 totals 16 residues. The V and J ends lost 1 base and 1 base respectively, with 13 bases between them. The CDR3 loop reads CASSELGHQGNTEAFF. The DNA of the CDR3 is TGTGCCAGCAGTGAATTGGGACACCAGGGGAACACTGAAGCTTTCTTT.